Presented here are 6 T cell receptor beta chains from one specimen sequenced in a study of blood T cell repertoires in COVID-19. TCRdb's copy holds only in-frame clones and misses some; the assay was immunoSEQ multiplex PCR. Of 65,000 to 70,000 clones detected, around three quarters appear once; the ten largest clones hold approximately 15%. The sample consisted of peripheral blood. The receptors were gathered from a man aged 55 to 69 with acute or convalescent COVID-19.

This clone was seen more than once but under ten times. The chain joins TRBV15 to TRBJ1-4; 7 nucleotides match TRBD1. The germline CDR1 and CDR2 sequences are LNHNV and YYDKDF (reference sequence). J lost 4 bases, V lost 3 bases, and 5 bases had no gene match. The CDR3 consists of 15 residues. This CDR3 reads CATSSGTESNEKLFF. CDR3 DNA: TGTGCCACCAGCAGCGGGACAGAAAGTAATGAAAAACTGTTTTTT.

This chain links TRBV5-6 with TRBJ2-3; 11 bases align to TRBD2. Germline assignment: CDR1 SGHDT and CDR2 YYEEEE. The CDR3 consists of 15 residues. After removal of 4 bases from V and 5 bases from J, the junction contained 6 bases not matched to a gene. The CDR3 region has the DNA TGTGCCAGCAGCCGCCGACTAGCGGGGCGAGATACGCAGTATTTT. Translation gives CASSRRLAGRDTQYF. The full variable domain, completed using reference TRBV5-6 and TRBJ2-3, is DAGVTQSPTHLIKTRGQQVTLRCSPKSGHDTVSWYQQALGQGPQFIFQYYEEEERQRGNFPDRFSGHQFPNYSSELNVNALLLGDSALYLCASSRRLAGRDTQYFGPGTRLTVL.

This chain uses TRBV3-1 (or the pseudogene TRBV3-2) with TRBJ2-3; D is perhaps TRBD1 (6 bases). The ends were cut back, 7 bases at V and 8 bases at J, with 13 bases in the middle. CDR1 and CDR2 from the germline V gene are LGHDT and YNNKEL (reference sequence). The CDR3 has 12 residues. This CDR3 is CASNHLGGTQYF. CDR3 nucleotides: TGTGCCAGCAACCACCTAGGGGGTACGCAGTATTTT.

The chain's CDR3 is CVYAVGGEMNTEAFF. The CDR3 bases are TGTGTCTACGCAGTCGGGGGAGAAATGAACACTGAAGCTTTCTTT. This chain joins TRBV6-5 and TRBJ1-1, with D maybe TRBD1 (5 bases). CDR1 and CDR2 from the germline V gene are MNHEY and SVGAGI. This CDR3 region has 15 residues.

V and J are TRBV19 and TRBJ1-5; TRBD1 is a possible D gene (6 bases). This CDR3 region has 15 residues. The V and J ends lost 7 bases and 2 bases respectively, with 15 bases between them. Per the germline V gene, CDR1 is LNHDA and CDR2 is SQIVND (reference sequence). The CDR3 is CASTVLGAGNQPQHF. The CDR3 DNA reads as TGTGCCAGTACGGTCTTGGGGGCCGGCAATCAGCCCCAGCATTTT. The variable domain in full, completed from reference TRBV19 and TRBJ1-5, reads DGGITQSPKYLFRKEGQNVTLSCEQNLNHDAMYWYRQDPGQGLRLIYYSQIVNDFQKGDIAEGYSVSREKKESFPLTVTSAQKNPTAFYLCASTVLGAGNQPQHFGDGTRLSIL.

The chain links TRBV5-5 to TRBJ1-5; D remains ambiguous. CDR3 length: 12 residues. The germline V gene encodes CDR1 SGHKS and CDR2 YYEKEE (reference sequence). Deletions cut 0 bases from V and 6 bases from J, with 4 bases between. The CDR3 sequence is CASSLAGQPQHF. The CDR3 nucleotides are TGTGCCAGCAGCTTGGCCGGTCAGCCCCAGCATTTT.